The 15 T cell receptor beta chains reported below all come from one sample, sequenced in a study of cytomegalovirus exposure and HLA in healthy donors. PCR primers comprised 60 Vbeta and 13 Jbeta primers. Method: immunoSEQ multiplex PCR; TCRdb's copy keeps in-frame clones and lacks some. The profile shows about 160,000 clones, 75% to 90% of them singletons. Sequenced material: PBMCs. These receptor sequences come from a girl aged 2 to 9 in good health and CMV-seropositive.

The V and J genes are TRBV28 and TRBJ1-5; 7 bases are a match to TRBD1. The CDR3 runs 17 residues. Per germline, CDR1 MDHEN and CDR2 SYDVKM. V gave up 4 bases and J gave up 0 bases; unmatched junction bases: 9. The CDR3 coding sequence is TGTGCCAGCAGTTCTCCGGGACAGAGTTATAGCAATCAGCCCCAGCATTTT. Encoded protein: CASSSPGQSYSNQPQHF.

In its sample, this clone was seen once. This chain joins TRBV14 and TRBJ2-1, with D possibly matching TRBD2 (6 bases). This CDR3 is 16 amino acids long. Deletions cut 4 bases from V and 0 bases from J, with 13 bases between. Germline V gene data show CDR1 as SGHDN and CDR2 as FVKESK. The CDR3 DNA reads as TGTGCCAGCAGCCCGCTAGACGGGAGCTCCTACAATGAGCAGTTCTTC. It encodes CASSPLDGSSYNEQFF.

In this sample, this clone turned up a few times. V gene TRBV25-1 combines with J gene TRBJ2-5; 11 positions match TRBD1. Gene TRBJ2-7 matches the end of the DNA better, so the J call may be wrong. The CDR3 runs to 13 residues. Germline V lookup: CDR1 MGHDK, CDR2 SYGVNS. The CDR3 loop is CASREGTGGEQYF. CDR3 nucleotide sequence: TGTGCCAGCAGGGAGGGGACAGGGGGCGAGCAGTACTTC.

The CDR3 DNA reads as TGCGCCAGCAGCCCGACAGTGAGCAATGAAAAACTGTTTTTT. Its translation: CASSPTVSNEKLFF. The chain joins TRBV5-1 to TRBJ1-4; perhaps TRBD1 as D (5 bases). This CDR3 is built from 14 residues. CDR1 and CDR2 (germline): SGHRS, YFSETQ. Trimming left V 4 bases short and J 5 bases short, with 12 bases between.

The chain joins TRBV4-1 to TRBJ2-3; a weak D match, TRBD1 (5 bases). The CDR3 length is 14 residues. CDR1 and CDR2 (germline): MGHRA, YSYEKL. The V gene lost 6 bases and the J gene lost 8 bases, with 18 bases spanning the gap. CDR3 loop: CASRPRQPYGTQYF. The CDR3, as DNA: TGCGCCAGCAGGCCCCGACAGCCCTATGGTACGCAGTATTTT.

This rearrangement joins TRBV6-5 to TRBJ2-1, with 10 bases matching TRBD2. V shed 2 bases and J 2 bases; nucleotides not matched to a gene: 0. The germline CDR1 and CDR2 sequences are MNHEY and SVGAGI. The CDR3 has 15 residues. The CDR3, as DNA: TGTGCCAGCAGTTACCTAGCGGGGGCCTACAATGAGCAGTTCTTC. It encodes CASSYLAGAYNEQFF.

This clone was observed a few times. The sample contains more than one DNA sequence encoding this CDR3. This sequence joins TRBV5-1 and TRBJ2-3, with 10 bases fitting TRBD1. This CDR3 contains 14 residues. Germline CDR1 is SGHRS and CDR2 is YFSETQ. V shed 4 bases and J 4 bases; nucleotides not matched to a gene: 3. The CDR3 here is CASSLDRGADTQYF. CDR3 sequence (DNA): TGCGCCAGCAGCCTGGACAGGGGGGCAGATACGCAGTATTTT.

This chain uses TRBV29-1 with TRBJ2-1, with TRBD1 matching over 7 bases. CDR3 length: 14 residues. Germline loops: CDR1 SQVTM, CDR2 ANQGSEA. V trimming: 5 bases; J trimming: 6 bases; junction bases outside the gene matches: 10. In DNA form, the CDR3 reads TGCAGCGTTAAAGGACAGGTAATGGGCAATGAGCAGTTCTTC. Residues: CSVKGQVMGNEQFF.

This clone was counted once. This chain connects TRBV28 to TRBJ1-6; D is undetermined. Per germline, CDR1 MDHEN and CDR2 SYDVKM. CDR3 length equals 15 residues. V was cut by 3 bases and J by 6 bases, with 12 bases left in between. The CDR3 protein is CASSFRFGVNSPLHF. The CDR3 DNA follows: TGTGCCAGCAGTTTTCGCTTCGGGGTTAATTCACCCCTCCACTTT.

In its sample, this clone was seen a few times. The chain combines TRBV5-1 with TRBJ1-4; D unclear. Trimming left V 7 bases short and J 12 bases short, with 16 bases between. Germline values: CDR1 SGHRS, CDR2 YFSETQ. The CDR3 has 12 residues. As DNA, the CDR3 is TGCGCCAGCGCCGTCAGCGCTGGTGAACTGTTTTTT. It translates to CASAVSAGELFF.

The V and J genes are TRBV30 and TRBJ1-1, with TRBD1 as a possible D gene (5 bases). CDR1 and CDR2 from the germline V gene are GTSNPN and SVGIG (reference sequence). This CDR3 comprises 13 residues. Trimming took 0 bases from V and 5 from J, leaving 10 bases between them. CDR3 region: CAWSVMGGTEAFF. The CDR3 coding sequence is TGTGCCTGGAGTGTAATGGGGGGGACTGAAGCTTTCTTT.

This clone has only one observation. The junction departs from the called germline gene at one end, perhaps through a read error. V gene TRBV7-7 combines with J gene TRBJ2-3; D is undetermined. Germline V gives CDR1 SSHAT, CDR2 FNYEAQ (reference sequence). The CDR3 has 14 amino acids. CDR3 sequence reads: CASSVGPSTDTQYF. As DNA, the CDR3 is TGTGCTAGCAGCGTAGGGCCCAGCACAGATACGCAGTATTTT.

The V and J genes are TRBV19 and TRBJ1-3; TRBD1 is a possible D gene (5 bases). Germline V lookup: CDR1 LNHDA, CDR2 SQIVND (reference sequence). The CDR3 extends over 16 amino acids. V lost 3 bases and J 1 base, leaving 13 bases between the germline ends. CDR3 amino acids: CASSMGGRRSGNTIYF. The CDR3 nucleotides read TGTGCCAGTAGTATGGGGGGGAGGCGATCTGGAAACACCATATATTTT.

Regarding this clone: An end of the junction differs from the germline gene, which may be a read error. The chain is built from TRBV28 and TRBJ1-2; 9 bases agree with TRBD1. Germline values: CDR1 MDHEN, CDR2 SYDVKM. The CDR3 covers 11 residues. The CDR3 DNA follows: TGTGCCAGCAGTCCGGACAGGGGCCGGTTCTTC. Encoded protein: CASSPDRGRFF.

The chain has TRBV4-1 and TRBJ1-4; TRBD1 is a possible D gene (5 bases). This CDR3 comprises 15 residues. V lost 1 base, J lost 8 bases, and 14 bases lay in between. Germline values: CDR1 MGHRA, CDR2 YSYEKL. In DNA, the CDR3 is TGCGCCAGCAGCCAAGTAAACGGGACTTCCGAAAAACTGTTTTTT. Amino acid sequence: CASSQVNGTSEKLFF.